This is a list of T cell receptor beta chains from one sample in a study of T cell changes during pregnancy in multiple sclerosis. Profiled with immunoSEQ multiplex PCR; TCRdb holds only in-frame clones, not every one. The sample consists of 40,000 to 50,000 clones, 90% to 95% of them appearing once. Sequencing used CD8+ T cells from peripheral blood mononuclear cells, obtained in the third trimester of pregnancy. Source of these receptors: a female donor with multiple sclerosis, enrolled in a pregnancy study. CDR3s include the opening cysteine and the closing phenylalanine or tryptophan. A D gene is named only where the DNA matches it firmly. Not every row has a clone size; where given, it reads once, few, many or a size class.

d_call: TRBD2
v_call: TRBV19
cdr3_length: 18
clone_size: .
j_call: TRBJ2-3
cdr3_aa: CASSRRLAGVSSTDTQYF
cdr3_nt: TGTGCCAGTAGTCGTCGACTAGCGGGAGTTTCCAGCACAGATACGCAGTATTTT

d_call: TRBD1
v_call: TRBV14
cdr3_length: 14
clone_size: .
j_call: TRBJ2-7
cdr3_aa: CASSPGGQAYEQYF
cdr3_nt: TGTGCCAGCAGTCCAGGAGGACAGGCCTACGAGCAGTACTTC

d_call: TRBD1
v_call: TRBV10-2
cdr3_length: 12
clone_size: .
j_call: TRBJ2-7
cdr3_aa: CASGQGAYEQYF
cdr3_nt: TGCGCCAGCGGTCAGGGGGCCTACGAGCAGTACTTC

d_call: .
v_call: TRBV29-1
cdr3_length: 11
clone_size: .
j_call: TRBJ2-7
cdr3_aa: CSVSLGYEQYF
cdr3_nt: TGCAGCGTTTCTCTAGGTTACGAGCAGTACTTC

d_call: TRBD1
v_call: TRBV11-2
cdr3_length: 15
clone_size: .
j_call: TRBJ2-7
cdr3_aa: CASSHRDRGRVEQYF
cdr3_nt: TGTGCCAGCAGCCACCGGGACAGGGGGCGCGTCGAGCAGTACTTC

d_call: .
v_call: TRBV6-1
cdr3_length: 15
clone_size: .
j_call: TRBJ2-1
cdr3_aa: CASSELGNIPNEQFF
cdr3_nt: TGTGCCAGCAGTGAACTCGGGAATATCCCCAATGAGCAGTTCTTC

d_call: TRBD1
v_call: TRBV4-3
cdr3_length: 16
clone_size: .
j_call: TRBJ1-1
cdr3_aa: CASSRRTGYMNTEAFF
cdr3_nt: TGCGCCAGCAGCCGCCGGACAGGGTACATGAACACTGAAGCTTTCTTT

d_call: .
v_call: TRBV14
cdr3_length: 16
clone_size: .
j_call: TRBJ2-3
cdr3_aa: CASSQDSAAVPYTQYF
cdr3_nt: TGTGCCAGCAGCCAAGATTCCGCGGCAGTACCCTATACGCAGTATTTT

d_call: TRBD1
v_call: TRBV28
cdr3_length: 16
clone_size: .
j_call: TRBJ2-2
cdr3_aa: CASSPPRTGYTGELFF
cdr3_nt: TGTGCCAGCAGCCCTCCCCGGACAGGGTACACCGGGGAGCTGTTTTTT

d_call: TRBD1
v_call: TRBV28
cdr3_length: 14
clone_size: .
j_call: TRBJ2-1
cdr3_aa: CASSARDSRNEQFF
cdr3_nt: TGTGCCAGCAGTGCCCGGGACAGTCGGAATGAGCAGTTCTTC

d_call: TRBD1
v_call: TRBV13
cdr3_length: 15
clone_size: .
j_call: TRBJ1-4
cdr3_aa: CASSSGQGFNEKLFF
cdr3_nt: TGTGCCAGCAGCTCTGGACAGGGGTTTAATGAAAAACTGTTTTTT

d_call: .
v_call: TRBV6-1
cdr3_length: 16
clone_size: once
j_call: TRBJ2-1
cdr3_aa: CASSEASGVRDNEQFF
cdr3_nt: TGTGCCAGCAGTGAAGCTTCGGGGGTTAGGGACAATGAGCAGTTCTTC

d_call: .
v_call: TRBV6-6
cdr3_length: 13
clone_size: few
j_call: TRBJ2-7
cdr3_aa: CASSYGGTYEQYF
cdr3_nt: TGTGCCAGCAGTTACGGCGGAACCTACGAGCAGTACTTC

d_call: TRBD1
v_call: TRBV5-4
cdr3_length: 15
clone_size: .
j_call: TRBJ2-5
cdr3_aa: CASSDSGQGRKTQYF
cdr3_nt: TGTGCCAGCAGCGACTCGGGACAGGGAAGGAAGACCCAGTACTTC

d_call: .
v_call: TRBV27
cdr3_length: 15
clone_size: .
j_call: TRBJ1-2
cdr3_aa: CASSLSGGGYYGYTF
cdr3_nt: TGTGCCAGCAGTTTATCAGGGGGGGGCTACTATGGCTACACCTTC

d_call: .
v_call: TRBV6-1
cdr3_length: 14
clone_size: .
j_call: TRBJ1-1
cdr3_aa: CASSEAPKGAEAFF
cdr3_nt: TGTGCCAGCAGTGAAGCCCCGAAGGGGGCTGAAGCTTTCTTT

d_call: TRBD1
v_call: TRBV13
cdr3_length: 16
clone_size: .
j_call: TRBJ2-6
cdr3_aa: CASRDRGLSGANVLTF
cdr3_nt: TGTGCCAGCCGGGACAGGGGTTTATCTGGGGCCAACGTCCTGACTTTC

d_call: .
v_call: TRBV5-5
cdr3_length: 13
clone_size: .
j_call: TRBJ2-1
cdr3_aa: CASSFGLSNEQFF
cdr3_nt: TGTGCCAGCAGCTTCGGTCTTTCCAATGAGCAGTTCTTC

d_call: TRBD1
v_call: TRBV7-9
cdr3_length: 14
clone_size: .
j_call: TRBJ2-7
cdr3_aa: CASSGGQGPYEQYF
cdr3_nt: TGTGCCAGCAGCGGGGGACAGGGGCCCTACGAGCAGTACTTC

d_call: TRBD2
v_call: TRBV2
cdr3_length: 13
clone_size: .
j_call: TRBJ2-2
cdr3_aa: CASRVTSIGELFF
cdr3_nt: TGTGCCAGCAGGGTGACTAGCATCGGGGAGCTGTTTTTT

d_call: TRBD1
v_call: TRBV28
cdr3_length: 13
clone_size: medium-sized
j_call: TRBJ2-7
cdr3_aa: CASSIGQGFEQYF
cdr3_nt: TGTGCCAGCAGTATCGGACAGGGCTTCGAGCAGTACTTC

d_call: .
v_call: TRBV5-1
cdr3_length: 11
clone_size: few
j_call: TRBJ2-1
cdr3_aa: CASSLMSEQFF
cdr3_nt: TGCGCCAGCAGCCTCATGAGTGAGCAGTTCTTC

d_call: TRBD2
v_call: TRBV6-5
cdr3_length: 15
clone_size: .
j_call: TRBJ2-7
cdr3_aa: CASSPGVAGDYEQYF
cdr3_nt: TGTGCCAGCAGCCCCGGGGTAGCGGGAGATTACGAGCAGTACTTC

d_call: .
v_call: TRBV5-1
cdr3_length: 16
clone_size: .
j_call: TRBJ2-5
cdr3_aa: CASRHVGLGAGETQYF
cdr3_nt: TGCGCCAGCAGGCACGTTGGCCTAGGGGCCGGGGAGACCCAGTACTTC

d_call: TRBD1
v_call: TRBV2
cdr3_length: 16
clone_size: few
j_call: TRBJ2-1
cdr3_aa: CASRDLPGQGENEQFF
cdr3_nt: TGTGCCAGCAGGGACTTGCCGGGACAGGGGGAGAATGAGCAGTTCTTC

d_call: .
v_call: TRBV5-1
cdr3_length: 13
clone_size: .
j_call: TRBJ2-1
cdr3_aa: CASSVQGYNEQFF
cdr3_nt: TGCGCCAGCAGCGTTCAGGGCTACAATGAGCAGTTCTTC

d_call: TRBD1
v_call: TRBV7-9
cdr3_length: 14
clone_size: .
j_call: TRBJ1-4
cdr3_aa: CASSSRDRSEKLFF
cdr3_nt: TGTGCCAGCAGCAGCCGGGACAGGTCTGAAAAACTGTTTTTT

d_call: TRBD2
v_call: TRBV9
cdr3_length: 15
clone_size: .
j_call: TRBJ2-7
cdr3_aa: CASSVAGGSSYEQYF
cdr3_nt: TGTGCCAGCAGCGTAGCGGGAGGGAGCTCCTACGAGCAGTACTTC

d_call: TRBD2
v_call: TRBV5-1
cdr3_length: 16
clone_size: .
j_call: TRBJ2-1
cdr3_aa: CASSLRRTSGSVEQFF
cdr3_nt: TGCGCCAGCAGCTTGAGACGGACTAGCGGGAGCGTTGAGCAGTTCTTC

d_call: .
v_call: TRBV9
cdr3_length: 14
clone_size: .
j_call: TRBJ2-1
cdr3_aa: CASSVAGAGDEQFF
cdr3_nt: TGTGCCAGCAGCGTAGCCGGAGCGGGCGATGAGCAGTTCTTC

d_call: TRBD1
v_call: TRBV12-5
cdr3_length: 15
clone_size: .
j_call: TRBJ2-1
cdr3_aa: CASGSGQGVYNEQFF
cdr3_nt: TGTGCTAGTGGTTCGGGACAGGGGGTTTACAATGAGCAGTTCTTC

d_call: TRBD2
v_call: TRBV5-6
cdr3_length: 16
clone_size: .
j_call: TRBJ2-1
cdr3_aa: CASSLGTSGIIDEQFF
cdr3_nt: TGTGCCAGCAGCCTAGGGACTAGCGGGATTATAGATGAGCAGTTCTTC

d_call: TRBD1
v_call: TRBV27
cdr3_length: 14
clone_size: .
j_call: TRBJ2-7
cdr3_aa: CASSSPGQGYEQYF
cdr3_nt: TGTGCCAGCAGTTCACCGGGACAGGGGTACGAGCAGTACTTC

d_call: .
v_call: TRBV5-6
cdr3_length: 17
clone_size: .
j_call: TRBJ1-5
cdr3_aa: CASSLKTGALSNQPQHF
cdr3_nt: TGTGCCAGCAGCTTGAAGACAGGCGCGTTAAGCAATCAGCCCCAGCATTTT

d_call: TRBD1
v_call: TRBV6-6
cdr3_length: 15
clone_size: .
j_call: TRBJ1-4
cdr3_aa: CASSYPTGGREKLFF
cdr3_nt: TGTGCCAGCAGTTACCCGACAGGGGGTCGAGAAAAACTGTTTTTT

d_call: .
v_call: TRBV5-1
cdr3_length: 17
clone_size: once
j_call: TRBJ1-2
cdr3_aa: CASSLWSFRDTIYGYTF
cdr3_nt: TGCGCCAGCAGCTTGTGGTCCTTTAGGGACACTATCTATGGCTACACCTTC

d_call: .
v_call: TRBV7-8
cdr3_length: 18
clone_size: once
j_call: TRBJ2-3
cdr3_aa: CASSLVPWRADGTDTQYF
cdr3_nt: TGTGCCAGCAGCTTAGTCCCTTGGCGGGCAGATGGCACAGATACGCAGTATTTT

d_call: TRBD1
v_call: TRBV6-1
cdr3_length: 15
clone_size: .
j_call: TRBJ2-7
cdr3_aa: CASSEELAGGYEQYF
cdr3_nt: TGTGCCAGCAGTGAAGAGCTCGCAGGGGGCTACGAGCAGTACTTC

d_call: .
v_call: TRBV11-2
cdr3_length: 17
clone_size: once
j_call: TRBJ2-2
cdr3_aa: CASSFDPRQFHGGELFF
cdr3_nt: TGTGCCAGCAGCTTCGACCCCCGACAATTCCACGGCGGGGAGCTGTTTTTT

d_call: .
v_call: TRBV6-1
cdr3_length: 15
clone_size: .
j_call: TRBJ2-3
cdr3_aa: CASSADLLGADTQYF
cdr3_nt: TGTGCCAGCAGCGCGGACTTACTTGGGGCAGATACGCAGTATTTT

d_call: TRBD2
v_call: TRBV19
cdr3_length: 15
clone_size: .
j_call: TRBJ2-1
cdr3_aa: CASSLLAGVINEQFF
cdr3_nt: TGTGCCAGTAGCCTACTAGCGGGAGTAATAAATGAGCAGTTCTTC

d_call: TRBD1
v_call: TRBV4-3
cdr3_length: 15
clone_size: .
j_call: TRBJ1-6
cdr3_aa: CASSQGTGGNSPLHF
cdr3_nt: TGCGCCAGCAGCCAGGGGACAGGGGGGAATTCACCCCTCCACTTT

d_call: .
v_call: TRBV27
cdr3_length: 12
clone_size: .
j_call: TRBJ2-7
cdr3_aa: CASGVSKREQYF
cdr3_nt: TGTGCCAGCGGAGTCTCGAAGAGGGAGCAGTACTTC

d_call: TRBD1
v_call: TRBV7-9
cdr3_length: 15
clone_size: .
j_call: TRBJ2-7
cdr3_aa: CASSSNRGPSYEQYF
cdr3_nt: TGTGCCAGCAGCTCAAACAGGGGGCCCTCCTACGAGCAGTACTTC

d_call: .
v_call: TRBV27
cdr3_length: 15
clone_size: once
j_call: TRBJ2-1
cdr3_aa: CASSLSTDSGNEQFF
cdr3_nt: TGTGCCAGCAGCCTGAGCACTGATTCGGGCAATGAGCAGTTCTTC

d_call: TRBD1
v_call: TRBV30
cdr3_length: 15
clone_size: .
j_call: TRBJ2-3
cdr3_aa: CAWSVLGQGADTQYF
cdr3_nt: TGTGCCTGGAGTGTATTGGGACAGGGAGCAGATACGCAGTATTTT

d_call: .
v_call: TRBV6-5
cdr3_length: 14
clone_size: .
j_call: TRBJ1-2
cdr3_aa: CASSYSRGDYGYTF
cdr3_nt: TGTGCCAGCAGTTACTCACGGGGGGACTATGGCTACACCTTC

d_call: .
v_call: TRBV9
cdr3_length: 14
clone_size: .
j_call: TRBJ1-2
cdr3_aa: CASSEWTSRHGYTF
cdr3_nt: TGTGCCAGCAGCGAGTGGACTTCCCGACATGGCTACACCTTC

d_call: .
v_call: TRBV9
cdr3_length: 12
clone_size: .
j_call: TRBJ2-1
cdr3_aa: CASSGGSPGQFF
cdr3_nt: TGTGCCAGCAGCGGTGGATCCCCGGGGCAGTTCTTC

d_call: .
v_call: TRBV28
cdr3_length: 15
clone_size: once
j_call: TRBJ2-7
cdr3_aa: CASSFSGDPNYEQYF
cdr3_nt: TGTGCCAGCAGTTTCAGCGGAGATCCAAACTACGAGCAGTACTTC

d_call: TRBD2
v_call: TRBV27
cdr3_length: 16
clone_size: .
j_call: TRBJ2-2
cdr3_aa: CASSHTSGRETGELFF
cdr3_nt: TGTGCCAGCAGCCATACTAGCGGGAGGGAAACCGGGGAGCTGTTTTTT

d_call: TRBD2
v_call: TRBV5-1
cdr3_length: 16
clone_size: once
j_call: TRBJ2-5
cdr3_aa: CASSLEASGSGETQYF
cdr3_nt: TGCGCCAGCAGCTTGGAGGCTAGCGGGAGCGGGGAGACCCAGTACTTC

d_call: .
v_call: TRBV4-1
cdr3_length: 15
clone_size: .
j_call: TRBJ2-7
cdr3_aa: CASSYLVAAAYEQYF
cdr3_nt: TGCGCCAGCAGCTACCTGGTAGCGGCGGCCTACGAGCAGTACTTC

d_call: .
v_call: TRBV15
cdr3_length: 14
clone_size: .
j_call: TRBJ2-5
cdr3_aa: CATSRDKLAETQYF
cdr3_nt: TGTGCCACCAGCAGAGATAAACTAGCAGAGACCCAGTACTTC

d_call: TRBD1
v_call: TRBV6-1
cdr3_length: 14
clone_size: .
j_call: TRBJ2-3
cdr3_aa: CASSGTGGEDTQYF
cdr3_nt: TGTGCCAGCTCCGGGACAGGGGGCGAAGATACGCAGTATTTT